These 28 T cell receptor beta chains were sequenced from one sample in a study of CD8 T cells in ankylosing spondylitis listed by TCRdb under 2017. The library was made by 5' RACE. The run used an Illumina HiSeq 2500. The public reads were run again by TCRdb, first through fastp at Q25 and then through MiXCR, and only productive beta chains were kept. Entries are consolidated by CDR3 protein sequence, retaining the most common genes and DNA. The sample yields hundreds of thousands of distinct CDR3 sequences; roughly 8.2% were counted once. The top ten hold 4% to 5% of the sample. The sequenced sample was blood, either unsorted or a sorted T cell fraction (not recorded which). The receptors come from a female donor with ankylosing spondylitis or in good health (not recorded which).

Comments on this clonotype: A much larger clone lies one base from this, so it may be a read error. The genes are TRBV6-5 and TRBJ2-2; D is unclear. Germline lookup yields CDR1 MNHEY and CDR2 SVGAGI. V lost 3 bases and J 6 bases, leaving 14 bases between the germline ends. The CDR3 length is 15 residues. CDR3 region: CASSYERDLAGELFF. The CDR3, as DNA: TGTGCCAGCAGTTATGAAAGGGATTTAGCCGGGGAGCTGTTTTTT.

This clonotype was seen at least ten times. This sequence joins TRBV24-1 and TRBJ2-3; D gene unclear. CDR1 and CDR2 from the germline V gene are KGHDR and SFDVKD. The CDR3 contains 12 residues. Deletions cut 2 bases from V and 5 bases from J, with 4 bases between. The CDR3 DNA sequence: TGTGCCACCAGTGATTGGGGAGATACGCAGTATTTT. This translates into CATSDWGDTQYF.

This clonotype was counted many times. The CDR3 here is CSARFLGGSDYNEQFF. The CDR3 nucleotides read TGCAGTGCTAGGTTCCTCGGGGGGTCGGACTACAATGAGCAGTTCTTC. The chain is built from TRBV20-1 and TRBJ2-1, with TRBD2 identical over 7 bases. J lost 3 bases, V lost 3 bases, and 11 bases had no gene match. This CDR3 spans 16 amino acids. CDR1 and CDR2 (germline): DFQATT, SNEGSKA (reference sequence).

This clonotype has a count of ten or more. The chain is built from TRBV4-3 and TRBJ1-1; D is unclear. The CDR3 length is 16 residues. V was pared by 3 bases and J by 1 base, with 15 bases between. The V gene's germline CDR1 is LGHNA and CDR2 YSLEER. The DNA of the CDR3 is TGCGCCAGCAGCCAGGCGGCGGAGGCTACGAACACTGAAGCTTTCTTT. This gives the protein CASSQAAEATNTEAFF.

The chain recombines TRBV3-1 with TRBJ2-5, with 7 positions matching TRBD1. This CDR3 has 15 residues. The germline V gene encodes CDR1 LGHDT and CDR2 YNNKEL (reference sequence). Unmatched junction bases numbered 11, after V lost 5 bases and J lost 5 bases. CDR3 in DNA: TGTGCCAGCAGCGGGCCGTACAGGGGTGTTGAGACCCAGTACTTC. This encodes CASSGPYRGVETQYF.

In this sample, this clonotype turned up many times. This chain uses TRBV20-1 with TRBJ2-3, with 10 positions matching TRBD2. This CDR3 spans 14 amino acids. Germline assignment: CDR1 DFQATT and CDR2 SNEGSKA (reference sequence). Losses at the gene ends were 2 bases for V and 8 bases for J; bases not matched to a gene: 7. The CDR3 reads CSARLAGEASTQYF. The CDR3 DNA follows: TGCAGTGCTAGACTAGCGGGAGAGGCGAGTACGCAGTATTTT.

This clonotype came up many times. This chain joins TRBV5-1 and TRBJ1-2, with D perhaps matching TRBD1 (6 bases). Germline V gene sequence: CDR1 SGHRS, CDR2 YFSETQ. This CDR3 has 13 residues. Trimming shortened V by 4 bases and J by 4 bases, and 11 bases separated the two germline ends. In DNA form, the CDR3 reads TGCGCCAGCAGCCCGGGACATCCCTATGGCTACACCTTC. Protein: CASSPGHPYGYTF.

Ten or more counts support this clonotype. V gene TRBV3-1 combines with J gene TRBJ2-1; 12 bases are shared with TRBD2. Germline loops: CDR1 LGHDT, CDR2 YNNKEL (reference sequence). Germline trimming cut 0 bases from V and 6 bases from J; bases unmatched to any gene: 3. This CDR3 is 16 amino acids long. CDR3 nucleotide sequence: TGTGCCAGCAGCCAAGATGTGACTAGCGGGAGCAATGAGCAGTTCTTC. It translates to CASSQDVTSGSNEQFF.

This clonotype was detected ten times or more. This chain uses TRBV15 with TRBJ2-7, with D uncertain. This CDR3 has 13 amino acids. The V gene's germline CDR1 is LNHNV and CDR2 YYDKDF (reference sequence). V lost 0 bases and J lost 3, with 6 bases in between. The CDR3, as DNA: TGTGCCACCAGCAGAGATCCCAGCTACGAGCAGTACTTC. Amino acid sequence: CATSRDPSYEQYF.

This clonotype was observed at least ten times. The rearrangement links TRBV7-2 to TRBJ2-3; no firm D call. V lost 3 bases to trimming and J lost 5 bases, with 12 bases between them. Germline-derived CDR1 and CDR2 are SGHTA and FQGNSA. This CDR3 contains 14 residues. The CDR3 sequence is CASSFPGLGDTQYF. In DNA, the CDR3 is TGTGCCAGCAGCTTTCCGGGTCTGGGAGATACGCAGTATTTT.

CDR3: CASSQTGGAYEQYF. The CDR3 DNA follows: TGTGCCAGCAGCCAGACAGGGGGGGCCTACGAGCAGTACTTC. The rearrangement uses TRBV7-9 and TRBJ2-7, with 9 positions matching TRBD1. There are 14 residues in the CDR3. The ends lost 5 bases at V and 2 bases at J; junction bases unmatched: 4. The germline V gene encodes CDR1 SEHNR and CDR2 FQNEAQ (reference sequence). Full variable domain (outside the CDR3, taken from reference TRBV7-9 and TRBJ2-7): DTGVSQNPRHKITKRGQNVTFRCDPISEHNRLYWYRQTLGQGPEFLTYFQNEAQLEKSRLLSDRFSAERPKGSFSTLEIQRTEQGDSAMYLCASSQTGGAYEQYFGPGTRLTVT.

As regards this clonotype: Given a much more abundant clone one base away, this may be a read error. This rearrangement joins TRBV7-8 to TRBJ1-2, with 7 nucleotides matching TRBD1. Germline lookup yields CDR1 SGHVS and CDR2 FQNEAQ. This CDR3 spans 18 amino acids. V shed 6 bases, J shed 10 bases, and the junction held 26 bases outside the gene matches. CDR3 bases: TGTGCCAGCAGAATCGGACCGGGACAGACAACCGGCGCAGTGGACTACACCTTC. Translating it yields CASRIGPGQTTGAVDYTF.

This clonotype has a count of ten or more. The gene calls are TRBV28 and TRBJ1-2; 7 nucleotides line up with TRBD1. This CDR3 has 14 amino acids. Trimming at V came to 2 bases and at J to 2 bases, leaving 2 bases not matched to a gene. The germline V gene encodes CDR1 MDHEN and CDR2 SYDVKM. The CDR3 loop is CASSLVDRNYGYTF. In nucleotides, the CDR3 is TGTGCCAGCAGTTTAGTGGACAGGAACTATGGCTACACCTTC.

A few counts support this clonotype. The chain employs TRBV6-5 and TRBJ2-3, with D maybe TRBD2 (5 bases). The length of the CDR3 is 15 residues. Trimming cost V 0 bases and J 3 bases, with 10 bases left between them. Germline CDR1 and CDR2: MNHEY and SVGAGI. The DNA for the CDR3 is TGTGCCAGCAGTTACTCCTCGGACTTGACAGATACGCAGTATTTT. This sequence encodes CASSYSSDLTDTQYF.

This clonotype has a count of ten or more. The rearrangement links TRBV30 to TRBJ1-1; the D is unclear. V gave up 0 bases and J gave up 7 bases, with 12 bases separating them. Germline-derived CDR1 and CDR2 are GTSNPN and SVGIG (reference sequence). This CDR3 region has 13 residues. The CDR3 region is CAWSVGGFYEAFF. In DNA form, the CDR3 reads TGTGCCTGGAGTGTTGGAGGGTTCTATGAAGCTTTCTTT.

The chain has TRBV20-1 and TRBJ2-4; D is uncertain. This CDR3 region has 14 residues. The germline V and J ends were trimmed by 5 bases and 0 bases, with 11 bases remaining between them. Looked up from germline, CDR1 is DFQATT and CDR2 is SNEGSKA (reference sequence). CDR3 in amino acids: CSAPERLAKNIQYF. For the CDR3, the DNA is TGCAGTGCTCCCGAGAGACTAGCCAAAAACATTCAGTACTTC.

This clonotype was counted at least ten times. The rearrangement uses TRBV20-1 and TRBJ2-1; 12 nucleotides align to TRBD2. The CDR3 consists of 15 residues. In germline, CDR1 is DFQATT, CDR2 SNEGSKA (reference sequence). The V and J ends lost 4 bases and 3 bases, in that order; junction bases with no gene match: 4. The CDR3 bases are TGCAGTGCTACCGGACTAGCGGGATACTACAATGAGCAGTTCTTC. This codes for CSATGLAGYYNEQFF.

This clonotype has a count of ten or more. V and J are TRBV12-3 or TRBV12-4 and TRBJ2-1; possible D gene TRBD1, 5 bases. V lost 7 bases to trimming and J lost 4 bases, with 11 bases between them. The CDR3 is 13 amino acids. Written as DNA, the CDR3 is TGTGCCAGCACCCTGGGGCGTTACAATGAGCAGTTCTTC. Its translation is CASTLGRYNEQFF.

In this sample, this clonotype turned up many times. V and J are TRBV4-3 and TRBJ1-1; D remains ambiguous. CDR3 length: 12 residues. V shed 1 base and J shed 5 bases, with 5 bases lying between them. Looked up from germline, CDR1 is LGHNA and CDR2 is YSLEER. The CDR3 DNA sequence: TGCGCCAGCAGCCAAGGGAGGACTGAAGCTTTCTTT. This codes for CASSQGRTEAFF.

At least ten counts were recorded for this clonotype. The CDR3 nucleotides are TGCAGTGCAACGGTACGGCGACTCTCCTACAATGAGCAGTTCTTC. It specifies CSATVRRLSYNEQFF. The chain uses TRBV20-1 and TRBJ2-1; D remains ambiguous. The V end was cut by 6 bases, the J end by 0 bases, with 15 bases between. Germline CDR1 DFQATT, CDR2 SNEGSKA (reference sequence). This CDR3 has 15 residues.

This clonotype was observed at least ten times. This rearrangement joins TRBV10-3 to TRBJ2-1, with 9 bases matching TRBD1. This CDR3 is 13 amino acids long. The V gene's germline CDR1 is ENHRY and CDR2 SYGVKD. The V gene end was trimmed by 9 bases and the J gene end by 2 bases; junction bases not matched to a gene: 2. CDR3 in amino acids: CAIRDRAYNEQFF. DNA of the CDR3: TGTGCCATTCGGGACAGGGCCTACAATGAGCAGTTCTTC.

The chain links TRBV6-2 or TRBV6-3 to TRBJ2-3; tentative D call: TRBD1 (7 bases). The germline CDR1 and CDR2 sequences are MNHEY and SVGEGT. This CDR3 contains 15 residues. V was cut by 6 bases and J by 2 bases, with 15 bases left in between. CDR3 sequence (DNA): TGTGCCAGCAGACCGACAGGGACTGTCACAGATACGCAGTATTTT. This translates into CASRPTGTVTDTQYF.

There are many counts of this clonotype. The chain recombines TRBV20-1 with TRBJ2-5; D call uncertain. Between the trimmed V and J ends, which lost 0 bases and 8 bases, there was a span of 13 bases. Germline V lookup: CDR1 DFQATT, CDR2 SNEGSKA (reference sequence). CDR3 size: 13 residues. CDR3 loop: CSARDNRKETQYF. The CDR3 region has the DNA TGCAGTGCTAGAGATAACCGGAAGGAAACCCAGTACTTC.

The sample holds many counts of this clonotype. This chain joins TRBV6-2 or TRBV6-3 and TRBJ1-1; TRBD1 might be the D (6 bases). V lost 6 bases and J 4 bases, leaving 15 bases between the germline ends. The CDR3 totals 14 residues. Germline V gives CDR1 MNHEY, CDR2 SVGEGT. In DNA form, the CDR3 reads TGTGCCAGCAGCTCGGAGGGGGACGTCACTGAAGCTTTCTTT. It encodes CASSSEGDVTEAFF.

Comment on this clonotype: A much larger clone is a single base away; this may be a read error. This rearrangement joins TRBV3-1 to TRBJ2-1, with 8 bases aligning to TRBD2. The CDR3 runs to 15 residues. J was trimmed by 2 bases and V by 7 bases; bases with no gene match: 7. The germline V gene has CDR1 LGHDT and CDR2 YNNKEL (reference sequence). The CDR3 loop is CASTGLVGTYNEQFF. The CDR3 bases are TGTGCCAGCACGGGACTAGTGGGAACCTACAATGAGCAGTTCTTC.

The sample holds many counts of this clonotype. The V and J genes are TRBV28 and TRBJ2-3, with 12 bases lining up with TRBD2. The CDR3 covers 16 residues. With 2 bases clipped from V and 3 bases from J, the junction kept 3 bases outside the gene matches. CDR1 and CDR2 from the germline V gene are MDHEN and SYDVKM. The CDR3 sequence is CASSLPGLAGTDTQYF. In DNA, the CDR3 is TGTGCCAGCAGTTTACCGGGACTAGCGGGTACAGATACGCAGTATTTT.

This clonotype was seen repeatedly, ten times or more. The chain carries TRBV7-9 and TRBJ2-2; D unresolved. The CDR3 length is 13 residues. The germline V gene has CDR1 SEHNR and CDR2 FQNEAQ (reference sequence). Trimming took 5 bases from V and 1 from J, leaving 5 bases between them. The CDR3 region has the DNA TGTGCCAGCAGCCCGGGGAACACCGGGGAGCTGTTTTTT. It specifies CASSPGNTGELFF.

A single count supports this clonotype. Possible read error: a much larger clone is one base away. A read error is likely, as this CDR3 ends without the conserved phenylalanine or tryptophan. The chain employs TRBV28 and TRBJ2-1; 10 bases are a match to TRBD2. Germline lookup yields CDR1 MDHEN and CDR2 SYDVKM. The trim removed 2 bases at V and 6 bases at J, leaving 7 bases unmatched. This CDR3 spans 16 amino acids. In DNA, the CDR3 is TGTGCCAGCAGTTTAGGATCTAGCGGGAGAACCAATGAGCAGTTCTTG. Encoded protein: CASSLGSSGRTNEQFL.